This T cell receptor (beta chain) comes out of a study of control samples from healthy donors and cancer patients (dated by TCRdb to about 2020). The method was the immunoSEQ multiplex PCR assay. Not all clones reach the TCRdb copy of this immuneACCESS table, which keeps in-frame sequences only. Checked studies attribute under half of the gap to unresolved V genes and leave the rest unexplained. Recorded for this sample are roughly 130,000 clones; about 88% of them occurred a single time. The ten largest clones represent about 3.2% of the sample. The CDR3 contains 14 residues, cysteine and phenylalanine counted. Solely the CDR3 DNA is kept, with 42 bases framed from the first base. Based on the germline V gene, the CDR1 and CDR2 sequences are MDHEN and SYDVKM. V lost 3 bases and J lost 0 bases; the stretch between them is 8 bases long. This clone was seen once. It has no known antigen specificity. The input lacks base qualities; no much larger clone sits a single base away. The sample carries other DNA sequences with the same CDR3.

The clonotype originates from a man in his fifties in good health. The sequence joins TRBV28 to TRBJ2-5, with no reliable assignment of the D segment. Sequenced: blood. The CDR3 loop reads CASSFWHDQETQYF. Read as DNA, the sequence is TGTGCCAGCAGTTTTTGGCACGACCAAGAGACCCAGTACTTC.